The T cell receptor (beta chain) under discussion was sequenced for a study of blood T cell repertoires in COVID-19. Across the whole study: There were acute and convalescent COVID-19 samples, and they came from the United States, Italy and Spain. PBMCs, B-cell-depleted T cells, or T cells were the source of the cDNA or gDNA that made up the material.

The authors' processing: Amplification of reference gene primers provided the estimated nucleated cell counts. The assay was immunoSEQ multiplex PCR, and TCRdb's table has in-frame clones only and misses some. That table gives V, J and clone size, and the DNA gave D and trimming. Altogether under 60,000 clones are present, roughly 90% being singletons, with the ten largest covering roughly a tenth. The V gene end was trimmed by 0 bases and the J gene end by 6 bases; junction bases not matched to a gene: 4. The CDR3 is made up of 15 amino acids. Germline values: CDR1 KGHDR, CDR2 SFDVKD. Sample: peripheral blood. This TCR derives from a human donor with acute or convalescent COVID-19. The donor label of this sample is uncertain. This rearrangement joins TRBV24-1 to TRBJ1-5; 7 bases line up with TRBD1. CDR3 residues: CATSDLWAGGQPQHF. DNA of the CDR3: TGTGCCACCAGTGATTTGTGGGCAGGGGGTCAGCCCCAGCATTTT.